The 24 T cell receptor beta chains below come from one sample, sequenced in a study of tumor-infiltrating lymphocytes in primary liver carcinoma. TCR beta cDNA was reverse-transcribed from 500 ng of total RNA. The reaction used a constant-region primer and ProtoScript II reverse transcriptase. Three-round nested multiplex PCR performed with slightly modified ARM-PCR produced the TCR beta libraries. TRBV1-TRBV30 forward primers paired with a C-beta reverse primer drove the first two PCR rounds, about 10 cycles each. MiXCR, run by TCRdb on the multiplex PCR reads, gives a single entry per CDR3 protein. The repertoire holds roughly 53,000 distinct CDR3 sequences, about 68% seen once, with approximately 25% in the top ten. Starting material for RNA and DNA co-extraction consisted of about 17-34 mg of unsorted bulk tissue. Specimen: liver tumor tissue from sampling region 2. Indicated subset: tumor region T2, inferior pole. Receptors originate from a man aged 40-49 years with primary liver carcinoma and hepatitis B virus infection.

This clonotype was seen only a few times. The CDR3 does not end in the conserved phenylalanine or tryptophan, so this is likely a read error. This chain links TRBV28 with TRBJ2-7, with unresolved D. Per the germline V gene, CDR1 is MDHEN and CDR2 is SYDVKM. The CDR3 has 11 residues. Trimming removed 2 bases at V and 6 bases at J, with 5 bases between. The CDR3 region has the DNA TGTGCCAGCAGTTTAATAGGCGAGCAGTACCTC. Protein sequence: CASSLIGEQYL.

This clonotype was observed at least ten times. The chain uses TRBV12-3 or TRBV12-4 and TRBJ2-3; 9 bases are shared with TRBD1. The CDR3 has 16 amino acids. The ends lost 6 bases at V and 5 bases at J; junction bases unmatched: 12. CDR3 DNA sequence: TGTGCCAGCAGCTTACAGGGGGCTTTAACAGGAGATACGCAGTATTTT. This translates into CASSLQGALTGDTQYF.

A single count supports this clonotype. As the CDR3 is not closed by the conserved phenylalanine or tryptophan, this likely results from a read error. The gene calls are TRBV2 and TRBJ2-3; 8 nucleotides line up with TRBD1. The CDR3 is 12 residues long. The V gene end was trimmed by 7 bases and the J gene end by 4 bases; junction bases not matched to a gene: 1. Germline V gene data show CDR1 as SNHLY and CDR2 as FYNNEI. CDR3 nucleotide sequence: TGTGCCAGCAAACAGGGGGCAGATACGCAGTATTCT. As protein: CASKQGADTQYS.

The chain recombines TRBV29-1 with TRBJ2-7; 7 bases agree with TRBD1. The V and J ends lost 7 bases and 2 bases, in that order; junction bases with no gene match: 11. This CDR3 is built from 14 residues. CDR1 is SQVTM and CDR2 is ANQGSEA in the germline V gene. CDR3 protein: CSAITGDSPYEQYF. The CDR3 coding sequence is TGCAGCGCTATAACAGGGGACAGTCCCTACGAGCAGTACTTC.

Note on this clonotype: At one end the junction does not follow the germline gene, possibly because of a read error. The CDR3 loop reads CACSERGGDPSYNEQFF. Here the CDR3 DNA reads TGTGCCTGCAGTGAAAGGGGGGGCGATCCCTCCTACAATGAGCAGTTCTTC. The V gene is TRBV2, the J gene TRBJ2-1; a weak D match, TRBD2 (7 bases). Looked up from germline, CDR1 is SNHLY and CDR2 is FYNNEI. There are 17 residues in the CDR3.

This clonotype was observed once. Germline is not matched at one junction end, which may reflect a read error. The rearrangement uses TRBV29-1 and TRBJ2-1; 10 bases map to TRBD2. Germline V lookup: CDR1 SQVTM, CDR2 ANQGSEA. There are 15 residues in the CDR3. The CDR3 here is CGVVTAGGPCNEQFF. The CDR3 nucleotides are TGCGGCGTTGTGACAGCGGGAGGGCCATGTAATGAGCAGTTCTTC.

Note on this clonotype: The CDR3 end shows no conserved phenylalanine or tryptophan, and so a read error is likely. The rearrangement joins TRBV5-4 to TRBJ2-1; 9 bases map to TRBD2. CDR3 length: 16 residues. Per germline, CDR1 SGHNT and CDR2 YYREEE (reference sequence). CDR3 DNA: TGTGCCAGCGGCTTCGATAGCGGGAGTTTATACAATGAGCAGTTCATC. Its protein product is CASGFDSGSLYNEQFI.

On this clonotype: Compared with germline, one end of the junction differs, possibly owing to a read error. This rearrangement joins TRBV7-9 to TRBJ2-3; maybe TRBD2 (5 bases). Germline V CDR1 and CDR2: SEHNR, FQNEAQ (reference sequence). The CDR3 spans 16 residues. Written as DNA, the CDR3 is TGTGCCGGCAGCTTAGCCGGCCTCGGTCGGGGAGATACGCAGTATTTT. Its protein is CAGSLAGLGRGDTQYF.

Points on this clonotype: An end of the junction differs from the germline gene, which may be a read error. The chain is built from TRBV6-6 and TRBJ2-7; D is possibly TRBD2 (7 bases). CDR3 length equals 16 residues. Germline assignment: CDR1 MNHNY and CDR2 SVGAGI (reference sequence). The CDR3 sequence: CASSYSGGLAGYEQYF. DNA for the CDR3: TGTGCCAGCAGCTACTCGGGGGGCTTAGCGGGCTACGAGCAGTACTTC.

A word on this clonotype: Since a much larger clone is just one base distant, this may be a read error. The J gene is TRBJ1-1, the V gene TRBV28, with D tentatively TRBD1 (5 bases). Germline V gene lookup returns CDR1 MDHEN and CDR2 SYDVKM. This CDR3 has 16 amino acids. CDR3 DNA: TGTGCCAGCGGGTCCTCCTTACCAGGGCTGAACACTGAAGTTTTCTTT. It yields the protein CASGSSLPGLNTEVFF.

Comment on this clonotype: A much larger clone lies one base from this, so it may be a read error. The rearrangement links TRBV7-9 to TRBJ1-1, with D possibly being TRBD1 (5 bases). Germline loops: CDR1 SEHNR, CDR2 FQNEAQ (reference sequence). The CDR3 totals 13 residues. The CDR3 sequence is CTSSPGGSAEAFF. The CDR3 coding sequence is TGTACCAGCAGCCCCGGGGGGAGCGCCGAAGCTTTCTTT.

This clonotype was observed a few times. The conserved phenylalanine or tryptophan is not found at the CDR3 terminus, so this likely reflects a read error. V is TRBV29-1 and J is TRBJ2-4, with D unclear. Germline CDR1 is SQVTM and CDR2 is ANQGSEA. CDR3 length: 13 amino acids. The germline V and J ends were trimmed by 1 base and 7 bases, with 11 bases remaining between them. CDR3 sequence reads: CSVEGLGKNIQYL. CDR3 coding DNA: TGCAGCGTTGAAGGGCTAGGCAAGAACATTCAGTACTTA.

Remarks on this clonotype: The conserved phenylalanine or tryptophan normally closing the CDR3 is absent here, so this likely arose from a read error. The chain couples TRBV5-1 to TRBJ2-7; D could derive from TRBD1 or TRBD2 (5 bases each). Trimming cost V 4 bases and J 9 bases, with 23 bases left between them. The CDR3 is made up of 15 amino acids. Germline lookup yields CDR1 SGHRS and CDR2 YFSETQ. The CDR3 DNA is TGCGCCAGCAGCCTGGTTGGGACGGCCTTCTTAGGGCAGTACTTA. Protein product: CASSLVGTAFLGQYL.

Concerning this clonotype itself: No conserved phenylalanine or tryptophan is present at the end of the CDR3, so a read error is the likely explanation. This chain joins TRBV4-2 and TRBJ1-2; D gene unclear. The CDR3 loop spans 12 amino acids. Germline loops: CDR1 LGHNA, CDR2 YNFKEQ. The CDR3 reads CVSSQEEYGYTS. The CDR3 bases are TGTGTCAGCAGCCAAGAGGAGTATGGCTACACCTCC.

On this clonotype: An end of the junction differs from the germline gene, which may be a read error. V and J are TRBV7-9 and TRBJ2-3, with D hard to call. CDR1 SEHNR and CDR2 FQNEAQ come from the germline V gene (reference sequence). The CDR3 runs to 11 residues. In DNA form, the CDR3 reads TGCACCAGCACGGACACAGATACGCAGTATTTT. Residues: CTSTDTDTQYF.

Details on this clonotype: Without the conserved terminal phenylalanine or tryptophan, this CDR3 likely stems from a read error. V gene TRBV29-1 combines with J gene TRBJ2-1; 9 bases fit TRBD2. Looked up from germline, CDR1 is SQVTM and CDR2 is ANQGSEA. The V gene end was trimmed by 4 bases and the J gene end by 0 bases; junction bases not matched to a gene: 13. The CDR3 runs to 18 residues. The CDR3 reads CSVGISGRVRGSYNEQFV. In DNA, the CDR3 is TGCAGCGTTGGTATTAGCGGGAGAGTCAGGGGCTCCTACAATGAGCAGTTCGTC.

V is TRBV4-1 and J is TRBJ1-2; maybe TRBD1 (5 bases). Germline V gene data show CDR1 as MGHRA and CDR2 as YSYEKL. The CDR3 runs to 13 residues. The CDR3 nucleotides are TGCAACAGCAGCCAAGTACAGGCTTATGGCTACACCTTC. Its protein is CNSSQVQAYGYTF.

Points on this clonotype: A read error may explain this, as a much larger clone is one base away. The genes are TRBV28 and TRBJ2-7; D is possibly TRBD2 (6 bases). Germline-derived CDR1 and CDR2 are MDHEN and SYDVKM. The CDR3 is 13 residues long. This CDR3 reads CAGSSAVIDEQYF. DNA for the CDR3: TGTGCGGGTTCTAGCGCCGTAATCGACGAGCAGTACTTC.

Details on this clonotype: As the CDR3 is not closed by the conserved phenylalanine or tryptophan, this likely results from a read error. This chain links TRBV11-1 with TRBJ2-3; 11 nucleotides line up with TRBD2. Germline assignment: CDR1 SGHAT and CDR2 FQDESV (reference sequence). This CDR3 is 16 amino acids long. The CDR3 region has the DNA TGTACCAGCAGCAAGGGACTAGCGGTTGGCACAGATACGCAGTATTCT. It specifies CTSSKGLAVGTDTQYS.

About this clonotype itself: The germline gene is not matched at one end of the junction; a read error may be the cause. The gene calls are TRBV12-3 or TRBV12-4 and TRBJ2-1, with D unresolved. The CDR3 spans 15 residues. In nucleotides, the CDR3 is TGTGCCATCAGTTTAAGACCGAGCTCCCACAATGAACAGTTCTTC. It yields the protein CAISLRPSSHNEQFF.

Points on this clonotype: Germline is not matched at one junction end, which may reflect a read error. The rearrangement joins TRBV11-2 to TRBJ2-7; the D gene could be TRBD1 or TRBD2 (5 bases each). The CDR3 length is 13 residues. Germline V CDR1 and CDR2: SGHAT, FQNNGV. CDR3 loop: CASSIEQGDEQYF. CDR3 nucleotide sequence: TGTGCCAGCAGCATAGAGCAGGGAGACGAGCAGTACTTC.

This clonotype was counted between two and nine times. The CDR3 reads CASSSGGLVGYNEQFF. The DNA for the CDR3 is TGTGCCAGCAGTTCCGGTGGGCTAGTGGGATACAATGAGCAGTTCTTC. The rearrangement joins TRBV6-5 to TRBJ2-1; no clear D. Per the germline V gene, CDR1 is MNHEY and CDR2 is SVGAGI. This CDR3 has 16 amino acids. V was pared by 4 bases and J by 4 bases, with 17 bases between.

On this clonotype itself: Because the CDR3 is missing its conserved closing phenylalanine or tryptophan, this is likely a read error. J is TRBJ2-1 and V is TRBV4-1; weak D call: TRBD2 (5 bases). This CDR3 region has 15 residues. CDR1 and CDR2 (germline): MGHRA, YSYEKL. CDR3 DNA: TGCGCCAGTAGCCAAGTTTCTAGCAGCTCAGGTGAGCAGTTCTCC. Translating it yields CASSQVSSSSGEQFS.

By share of the sample, this clonotype is medium-sized. J is TRBJ2-5 and V is TRBV11-2, with D possibly TRBD1 on 5 matching bases. Trimming stripped 8 bases from V and 7 bases from J, with 17 bases between. The germline CDR1 and CDR2 sequences are SGHAT and FQNNGV. The CDR3 has 13 amino acids. The CDR3 nucleotides read TGTGCCAGCCAACAGGTCACCCTGGGGACCCAGTACTTC. Encoded protein: CASQQVTLGTQYF. Drawing the rest from reference TRBV11-2 and TRBJ2-5, the complete variable domain is EAGVAQSPRYKIIEKRQSVAFWCNPISGHATLYWYQQILGQGPKLLIQFQNNGVVDDSQLPKDRFSAERLKGVDSTLKIQPAKLEDSAVYLCASQQVTLGTQYFGPGTRLLVL.